These 5 T cell receptor beta chains share one sample of origin, sequenced in a study of beta chain features in type 1 diabetes. The study, taken as a whole, reports: All four CD4+ subsets from Type 1 diabetes patients carried moderately but significantly shorter TCRB CDR3s.

No antigen has been assigned to these receptors. Of the isolated RNA, all was reverse transcribed, and so the sequenced material was expressed TCRB transcripts. Some clones are missing from TCRdb's copy, which holds only in-frame ones; the method was immunoSEQ multiplex PCR. The sample lists 550,000 to 850,000 clones, around an eighth seen once, with 0.02% to 0.025% in the top ten. The sample consisted of naive CD4+ T cells from blood. The receptors here all came from a man between 18 and 35 years old with type 1 diabetes.

The genes are TRBV5-4 and TRBJ2-5; 13 positions match TRBD2. CDR1 SGHNT and CDR2 YYREEE come from the germline V gene (reference sequence). The ends lost 0 bases at V and 5 bases at J; junction bases unmatched: 4. The CDR3 totals 16 residues. Here the CDR3 DNA reads TGTGCCAGCAGCTTGGGGCCGGGACTAGCGGGGGAGACCCAGTACTTC. Its protein product is CASSLGPGLAGETQYF.

In its sample, this clone was seen a few times. V gene TRBV7-9 combines with J gene TRBJ1-1; D possibly corresponds to TRBD1 (6 bases). The ends were cut back, 5 bases at V and 5 bases at J, with 18 bases in the middle. CDR1 and CDR2 from the germline V gene are SEHNR and FQNEAQ (reference sequence). This CDR3 has 15 residues. The DNA of the CDR3 is TGTGCCAGCAGCACGTCTCCCGGGGGCCCGACTGAAGCTTTCTTT. It is translated as CASSTSPGGPTEAFF.

A few counts support this clone. The chain uses TRBV9 and TRBJ1-2, with a tentative D call TRBD1 (6 bases). From germline, CDR1 is SGDLS and CDR2 YYNGEE. This CDR3 is built from 16 residues. Trimming took 0 bases from V and 6 from J, leaving 18 bases between them. In nucleotides, the CDR3 is TGTGCCAGCAGCGTAGACAGGGTTCGTACGCTGAATGGCTACACCTTC. Its protein product is CASSVDRVRTLNGYTF.

The gene calls are TRBV5-1 and TRBJ1-6, with 7 bases lining up with TRBD1. Germline lookup yields CDR1 SGHRS and CDR2 YFSETQ. With V trimmed by 7 bases and J by 5 bases, 9 bases remained unmatched. The CDR3 length is 15 residues. CDR3 amino acids: CASRGDSENNSPLHF. The CDR3 coding sequence is TGCGCCAGCCGAGGGGACAGCGAAAATAATTCACCCCTCCACTTT.

The V gene is TRBV27, the J gene TRBJ2-5, with 10 positions matching TRBD1. V gave up 0 bases and J gave up 5 bases; unmatched junction bases: 6. The germline V gene encodes CDR1 MNHEY and CDR2 SMNVEV (reference sequence). The CDR3 runs 16 residues. The CDR3 protein is CASSLSRQGASETQYF. CDR3 coding DNA: TGTGCCAGCAGTTTATCGCGACAGGGGGCATCGGAGACCCAGTACTTC.